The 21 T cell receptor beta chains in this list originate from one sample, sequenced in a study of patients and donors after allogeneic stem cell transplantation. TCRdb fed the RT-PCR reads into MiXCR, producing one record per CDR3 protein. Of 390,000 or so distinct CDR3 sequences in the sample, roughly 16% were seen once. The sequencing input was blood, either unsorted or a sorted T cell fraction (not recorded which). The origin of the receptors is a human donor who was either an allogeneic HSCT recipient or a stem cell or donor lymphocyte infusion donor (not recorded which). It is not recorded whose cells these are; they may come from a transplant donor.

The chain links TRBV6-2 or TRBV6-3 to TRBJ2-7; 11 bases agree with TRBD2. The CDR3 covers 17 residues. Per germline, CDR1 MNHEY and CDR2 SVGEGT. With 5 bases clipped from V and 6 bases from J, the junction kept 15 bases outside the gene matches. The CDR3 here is CASSQGTSGGPRGEQYF. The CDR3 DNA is TGTGCCAGCAGTCAAGGGACTAGCGGAGGCCCTCGGGGCGAGCAGTACTTC.

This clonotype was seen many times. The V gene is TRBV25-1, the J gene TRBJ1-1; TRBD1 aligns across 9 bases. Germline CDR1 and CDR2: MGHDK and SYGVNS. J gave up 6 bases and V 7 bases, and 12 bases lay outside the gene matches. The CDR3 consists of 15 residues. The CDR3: CASIEGGTGKAEAFF. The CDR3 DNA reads TGTGCCAGCATCGAAGGGGGGACAGGGAAGGCTGAAGCTTTCTTT.

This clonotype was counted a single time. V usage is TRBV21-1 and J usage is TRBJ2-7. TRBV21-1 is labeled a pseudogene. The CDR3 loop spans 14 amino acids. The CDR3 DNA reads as TGTGCCAGCAGCAAAGGACCCATCTCCTACGAGCAGTACTTC. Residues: CASSKGPISYEQYF.

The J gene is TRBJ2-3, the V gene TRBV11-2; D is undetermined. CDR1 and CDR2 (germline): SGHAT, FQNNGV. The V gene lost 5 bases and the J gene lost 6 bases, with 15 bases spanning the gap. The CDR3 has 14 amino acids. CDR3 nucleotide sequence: TGTGCCAGCAGCCCGAGGAAAAGCGCGGATACGCAGTATTTT. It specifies CASSPRKSADTQYF.

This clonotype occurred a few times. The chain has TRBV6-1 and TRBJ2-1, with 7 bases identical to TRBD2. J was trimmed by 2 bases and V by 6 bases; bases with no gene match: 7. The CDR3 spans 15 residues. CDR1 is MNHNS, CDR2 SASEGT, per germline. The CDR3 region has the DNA TGTGCCAGCAGAAAAGCCGGGACTACCTACAATGAGCAGTTCTTC. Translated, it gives CASRKAGTTYNEQFF.

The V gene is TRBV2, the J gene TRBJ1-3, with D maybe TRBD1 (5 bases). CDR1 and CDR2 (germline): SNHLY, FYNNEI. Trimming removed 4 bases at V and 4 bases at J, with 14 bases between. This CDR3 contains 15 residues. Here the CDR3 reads CASSGRVGTGNTIYF. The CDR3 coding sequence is TGTGCCAGCAGTGGAAGGGTAGGGACCGGAAACACCATATATTTT.

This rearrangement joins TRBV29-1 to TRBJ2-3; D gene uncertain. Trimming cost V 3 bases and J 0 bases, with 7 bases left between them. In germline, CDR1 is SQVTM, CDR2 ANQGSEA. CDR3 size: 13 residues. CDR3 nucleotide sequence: TGCAGCGTTGAGGGCTATAGCACAGATACGCAGTATTTT. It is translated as CSVEGYSTDTQYF.

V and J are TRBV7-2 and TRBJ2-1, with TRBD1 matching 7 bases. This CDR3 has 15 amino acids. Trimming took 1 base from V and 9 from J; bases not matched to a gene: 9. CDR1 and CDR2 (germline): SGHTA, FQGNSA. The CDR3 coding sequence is TGTGCCAGCAGCTTAGGGGGACAGAGAATAAGTGAGCAGTTCTTC. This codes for CASSLGGQRISEQFF. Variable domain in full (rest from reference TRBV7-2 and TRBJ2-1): GAGVSQSPSNKVTEKGKDVELRCDPISGHTALYWYRQSLGQGLEFLIYFQGNSAPDKSGLPSDRFSAERTGGSVSTLTIQRTQQEDSAVYLCASSLGGQRISEQFFGPGTRLTVL.

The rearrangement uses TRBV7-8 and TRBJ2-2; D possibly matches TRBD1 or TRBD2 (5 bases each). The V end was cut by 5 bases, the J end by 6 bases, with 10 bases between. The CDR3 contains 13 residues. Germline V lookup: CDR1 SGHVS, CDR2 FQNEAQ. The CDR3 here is CASSPGDPGELFF. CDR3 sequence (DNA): TGTGCCAGCAGCCCTGGGGACCCCGGGGAGCTGTTTTTT.

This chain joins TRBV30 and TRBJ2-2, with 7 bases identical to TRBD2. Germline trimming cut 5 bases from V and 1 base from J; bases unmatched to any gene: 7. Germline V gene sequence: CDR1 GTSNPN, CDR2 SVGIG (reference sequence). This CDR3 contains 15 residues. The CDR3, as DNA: TGTGCCTGGTCTTCCGGACTAGGGAACACCGGGGAGCTGTTTTTT. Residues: CAWSSGLGNTGELFF.

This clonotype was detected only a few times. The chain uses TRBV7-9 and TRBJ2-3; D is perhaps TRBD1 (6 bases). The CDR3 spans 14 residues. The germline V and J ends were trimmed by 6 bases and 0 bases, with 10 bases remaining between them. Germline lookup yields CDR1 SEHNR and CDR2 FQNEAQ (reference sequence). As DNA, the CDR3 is TGTGCCAGCAGTTCGACAGGTAGCACAGATACGCAGTATTTT. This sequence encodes CASSSTGSTDTQYF.

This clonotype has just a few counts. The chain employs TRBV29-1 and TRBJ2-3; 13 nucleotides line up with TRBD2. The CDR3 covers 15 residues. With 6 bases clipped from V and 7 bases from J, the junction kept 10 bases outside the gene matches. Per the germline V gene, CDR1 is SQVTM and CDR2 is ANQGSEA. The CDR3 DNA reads TGCAGCGTCGCTAACGGACTAGCGGGGGTGAATACGCAGTATTTT. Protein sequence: CSVANGLAGVNTQYF.

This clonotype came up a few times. For the CDR3, the DNA is TGTGCCGGCTGGGGGGGCTCGCCCTACAATGAGCAGTTCTTC. It yields the protein CAGWGGSPYNEQFF. The gene calls are TRBV11-1 and TRBJ2-1; a possible D gene is TRBD2 (7 bases). V was clipped by 11 bases and J by 2 bases, with 16 bases between them. Germline CDR1 reads SGHAT; CDR2 reads FQDESV (reference sequence). The CDR3 contains 14 residues.

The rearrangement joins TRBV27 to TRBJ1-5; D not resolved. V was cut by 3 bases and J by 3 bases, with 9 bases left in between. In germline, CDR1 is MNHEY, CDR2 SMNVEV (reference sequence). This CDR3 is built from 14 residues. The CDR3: CASSFIGNNQPQHF. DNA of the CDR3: TGTGCCAGCAGTTTCATCGGGAACAATCAGCCCCAGCATTTT.

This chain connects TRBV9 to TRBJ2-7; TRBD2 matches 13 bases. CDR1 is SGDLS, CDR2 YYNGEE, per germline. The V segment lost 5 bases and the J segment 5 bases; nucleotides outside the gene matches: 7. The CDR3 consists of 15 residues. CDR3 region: CASSKTSGRAHEQYF. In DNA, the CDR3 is TGTGCCAGCAGTAAAACTAGCGGGAGGGCCCACGAGCAGTACTTC.

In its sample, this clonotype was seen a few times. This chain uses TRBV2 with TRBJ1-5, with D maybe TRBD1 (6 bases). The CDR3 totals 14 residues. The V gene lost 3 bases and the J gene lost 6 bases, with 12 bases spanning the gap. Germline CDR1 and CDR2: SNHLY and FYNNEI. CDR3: CASSDRRGIQPQHF. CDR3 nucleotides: TGTGCCAGCAGTGACCGGAGGGGGATTCAGCCCCAGCATTTT.

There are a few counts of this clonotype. The DNA for the CDR3 is TGCGCCAGCAGCCTCCTCCAGGGGGATGGCTACACCTTC. Protein: CASSLLQGDGYTF. This chain joins TRBV4-3 and TRBJ1-2, with TRBD1 identical over 7 bases. The CDR3 covers 13 residues. V trimming: 4 bases; J trimming: 6 bases; junction bases outside the gene matches: 5. Germline assignment: CDR1 LGHNA and CDR2 YSLEER.

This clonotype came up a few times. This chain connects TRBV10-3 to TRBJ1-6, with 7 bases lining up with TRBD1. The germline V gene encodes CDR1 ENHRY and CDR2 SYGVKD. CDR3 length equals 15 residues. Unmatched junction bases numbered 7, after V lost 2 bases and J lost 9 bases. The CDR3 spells CAISEDRERGSPLHF. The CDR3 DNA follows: TGTGCCATCAGTGAGGACAGGGAGAGAGGTTCACCCCTCCACTTT.

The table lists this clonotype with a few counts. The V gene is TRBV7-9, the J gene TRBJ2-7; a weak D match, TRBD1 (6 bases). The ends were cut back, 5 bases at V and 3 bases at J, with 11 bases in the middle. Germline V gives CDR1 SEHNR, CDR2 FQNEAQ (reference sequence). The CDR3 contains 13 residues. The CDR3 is CASSLNRVYEQYF. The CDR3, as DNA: TGTGCCAGCAGCCTAAACAGGGTCTACGAGCAGTACTTC.

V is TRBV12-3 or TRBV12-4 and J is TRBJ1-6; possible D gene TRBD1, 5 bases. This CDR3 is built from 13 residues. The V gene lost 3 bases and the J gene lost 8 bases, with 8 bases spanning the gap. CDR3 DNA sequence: TGTGCCAGCAGTTTCGCAGGGTATTCACCCCTCCACTTT. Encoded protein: CASSFAGYSPLHF.

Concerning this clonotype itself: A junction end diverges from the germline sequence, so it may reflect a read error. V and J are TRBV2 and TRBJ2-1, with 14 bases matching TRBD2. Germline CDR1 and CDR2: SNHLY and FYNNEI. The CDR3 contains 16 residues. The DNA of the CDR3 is TGTGCCAACAGTGAAGGAGGGACTAGCGGGGGCAATGAGCAGTTCTTC. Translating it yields CANSEGGTSGGNEQFF. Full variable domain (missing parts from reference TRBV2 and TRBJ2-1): EPEVTQTPSHQVTQMGQEVILRCVPISNHLYFYWYRQILGQKVEFLVSFYNNEISEKSEIFDDQFSVERPDGSNFTLKIRSTKLEDSAMYFCANSEGGTSGGNEQFFGPGTRLTVL.